This T cell receptor (beta chain) was sequenced for a study of CXCR3-negative and CXCR3-positive naive CD8 T cells. The study, taken as a whole, reports: CXCR3-positive naive cells had TRB CDR3s that were more hydrophobic than CXCR3-negative naive cells had.

In regard to this clonotype: No antigen is known for it.

Each TRB cDNA library was prepared by 5' RACE (with UMI labels). TCRdb reanalyzed the 5' RACE reads and collapses them to one entry per CDR3 protein, without DNA. The repertoire table contains approximately 8,400 distinct CDR3 sequences. CDR1 and CDR2 from the germline V gene are SEHNR and FQNEAQ (reference sequence). The CDR3 consists of 15 residues. This chain connects TRBV7-9 to TRBJ2-3. This TCR derives from a human donor in good health. Some clones in this sample may be carry-over from other donors' samples. Sequencing input: naive CXCR3+ CD8+ T cells from blood. The subset here: CD45RO-CCR7+CD27+CD95- naive CD8+ T cells expressing CXCR3 (TNR3+). This CDR3 is CAGKGGRDSTDTQYF.